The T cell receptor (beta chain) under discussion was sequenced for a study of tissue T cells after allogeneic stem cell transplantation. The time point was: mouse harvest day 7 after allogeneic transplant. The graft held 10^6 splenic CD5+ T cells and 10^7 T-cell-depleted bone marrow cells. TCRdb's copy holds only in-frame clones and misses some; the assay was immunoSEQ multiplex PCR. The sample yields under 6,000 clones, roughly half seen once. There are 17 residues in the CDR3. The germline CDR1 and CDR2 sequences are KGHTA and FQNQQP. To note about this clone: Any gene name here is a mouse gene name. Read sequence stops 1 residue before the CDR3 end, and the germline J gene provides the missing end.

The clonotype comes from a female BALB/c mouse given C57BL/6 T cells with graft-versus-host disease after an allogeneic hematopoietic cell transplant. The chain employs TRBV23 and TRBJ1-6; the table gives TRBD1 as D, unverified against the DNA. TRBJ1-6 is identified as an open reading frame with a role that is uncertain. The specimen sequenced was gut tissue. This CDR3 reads CSSSQNPRTAYNSPLYF. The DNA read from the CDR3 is TGCTCCAGCAGTCAAAACCCTCGGACAGCTTATAATTCGCCCCTCTAC.